What follows is one T cell receptor beta chain and its context. This entry is derived from a study of blood T cell repertoires in COVID-19. Turning to the study itself: Sample material is recorded as cDNA or gDNA derived from T cells, B-cell-depleted T cells, or PBMCs.

Only in-frame clones appear in the TCRdb table, and some are missing; sequencing was by immunoSEQ multiplex PCR. Among roughly 200,000 clones, 70% to 90% were seen once, and the ten largest hold approximately 4.8%. V was pared by 9 bases and J by 5 bases, with 0 bases of the junction left unmatched. The CDR3 totals 11 residues. From germline, CDR1 is KGHDR and CDR2 SFDVKD. Sequencing was performed on PBMCs or T cells enriched from blood (not recorded which). The J gene is TRBJ2-1, the V gene TRBV24-1, with TRBD2 identical over 7 bases. The sequence derives from a woman aged 25-40 years who had been exposed to COVID-19. The CDR3 DNA is TGTGCCACCGGGAGGGACAATGAGCAGTTCTTC. Translated: CATGRDNEQFF.